This is a list of T cell receptor beta chains from one sample in a study of T cells in Graves' hyperthyroidism and ophthalmopathy. TCRdb ran MiXCR on the multiplex PCR reads and lists one entry per CDR3 protein. The sample lists 550,000 to 850,000 distinct CDR3 sequences, about 19% occurring once. Sequences were obtained from blood. The origin of the receptors is a woman in her fifties or sixties with Graves' hyperthyroidism that later progressed to Graves' ophthalmopathy. The CDR3 runs from the conserved cysteine through the conserved F or W. A D gene is named only where the DNA matches it firmly. Clone size is given for some rows only: seen once, a few or many times, or a class if the clone is expanded.

TRBJ2-2 | NA | TRBV2 | many | TGTGCCAGCCACAGGGGACTCGCGAACACCGGGGAGCTGTTTTTT | CASHRGLANTGELFF
TRBJ1-1 | NA | TRBV18 | many | TGTGCCAGCTCTGTGAAGAGCGACACTGAAGCTTTCTTT | CASSVKSDTEAFF
TRBJ1-4 | TRBD1 | TRBV20-1 | NA | TGCAGTGCTAGTGCCCAGGGGGGAGAAAAACTGTTTTTT | CSASAQGGEKLFF
TRBJ2-1 | TRBD2 | TRBV20-1 | few | TGCAGTGCTAGGGACCTAGCGGAGAATTACAATGAGCAGTTCTTC | CSARDLAENYNEQFF
TRBJ1-5 | NA | TRBV20-1 | many | TGCAGTGCTAGAGCCAGCGGAGTCAGGCAAAGCAATCAGCCCCAGCATTTT | CSARASGVRQSNQPQHF
TRBJ1-2 | NA | TRBV20-1 | few | TGCAGTGGACGGGGCAGCTATGGCTACACCTTC | CSGRGSYGYTF
TRBJ1-5 | NA | TRBV5-1 | many | TGCGCCAGCAGCTTGGCCGGTGGGGACAGCAATCAGCCCCAGCATTTT | CASSLAGGDSNQPQHF
TRBJ2-3 | TRBD2 | TRBV30 | few | TGTGCCTGGAGTGCCCTGTACGGGGGGATCACAGATACGCAGTATTTT | CAWSALYGGITDTQYF
TRBJ1-1 | NA | TRBV4-1 | NA | TGCGCCAGCAGCCAAGATCGGGGGGTAGGTACTGAAGCTTTCTTT | CASSQDRGVGTEAFF
TRBJ2-1 | TRBD1 | TRBV19 | NA | TGTGCCAGTAGTGCGCAGACAGGGACCAATGAGCAGTTCTTC | CASSAQTGTNEQFF
TRBJ1-5 | TRBD1 | TRBV9 | NA | TGTGCCAGCAGCCCAGGAACAGGGGGGGGGGAGTATCAGCCCCAGCATTTT | CASSPGTGGGEYQPQHF
TRBJ2-1 | TRBD1 | TRBV11-2 | many | TGTGCCAGCAGCTTCACCGGGACAGAGGTCTACAATGAGCAGTTCTTC | CASSFTGTEVYNEQFF
TRBJ2-5 | TRBD2 | TRBV6-1 | few | TGTGCCAGCAGGCCGACTAGCGGGGGTTTCGGGGAGACCCAGTACTTC | CASRPTSGGFGETQYF
TRBJ1-1 | NA | TRBV20-1 | many | TGCAGTGCTGTGGGGGAGGGCACTGAAGCTTTCTTT | CSAVGEGTEAFF
TRBJ1-6 | TRBD1 | TRBV5-5 | NA | TGTGCCAGCAGCCGGGACCCGACAGGGGGCACCTCACCCCTCCACTTT | CASSRDPTGGTSPLHF
TRBJ1-5 | NA | TRBV9 | NA | TGTGCCAGCAGCCCTGGGACGGCCGGTCAGCCCCAGCATTTT | CASSPGTAGQPQHF
TRBJ1-1 | TRBD1 | TRBV15 | many | TGTGCCACCAGCAGAGATGAGAGACAGGGGTTACGGAACACTGAAGCTTTCTTT | CATSRDERQGLRNTEAFF
TRBJ1-4 | NA | TRBV2 | NA | TGTGCCAGCAAACCCAGCCAGGGAGGCGAAAAACTGTTTTTT | CASKPSQGGEKLFF
TRBJ1-2 | TRBD1 | TRBV5-1 | many | TGTGCCAGCAGCCCCGGGACAGGGTATGGCTACACCTTC | CASSPGTGYGYTF
TRBJ1-3 | NA | TRBV7-6 | NA | TGTGCCAGCAGCTTAGCCCCCCAGGGGAGAAACACCATATATTTT | CASSLAPQGRNTIYF
TRBJ2-7 | TRBD1 | TRBV2 | NA | TGTGCCAGCCTGGACAGGGGTCCAGGCTACGAGCAGTACTTC | CASLDRGPGYEQYF
TRBJ1-2 | TRBD1 | TRBV24-1 | few | TGTGCCACCAGTGATTCCGGGACAGACTATGGCTACACCTTC | CATSDSGTDYGYTF
TRBJ2-7 | NA | TRBV12-3/TRBV12-4 | many | TGTGCCACAGGAGTTGGGATCTACGAGCAGTACTTC | CATGVGIYEQYF
TRBJ2-5 | NA | TRBV3-1 | NA | TGTGCCGGCAGCCAAGATACCAACAGGGAGACCCAGTACTTC | CAGSQDTNRETQYF
TRBJ1-1 | NA | TRBV28 | NA | TGTGCCACTTATTGGGACATGACTCCAAACACTGAAGCTTTCTTT | CATYWDMTPNTEAFF
TRBJ2-2 | NA | TRBV30 | many | TGTGCCTGGAGTGTAGTGACTATGATGGGGGAGCTGTTTTTT | CAWSVVTMMGELFF
TRBJ1-2 | TRBD1 | TRBV20-1 | few | TGCAGTGCGGGATCCGGGACAGGGGCTGTTAACTATGGCTACACCTTC | CSAGSGTGAVNYGYTF
TRBJ1-1 | NA | TRBV19 | NA | TGTGCCAGTAGTATGGCCCGGCTGAACACTGAAGCTTTCTTT | CASSMARLNTEAFF
TRBJ2-7 | NA | TRBV5-6 | many | TGTGCCAGCAGCTTGAGATCCGTCATCTCTGACGAGCAGTACTTC | CASSLRSVISDEQYF
TRBJ1-2 | NA | TRBV18 | many | TGTGCCAGCTCACCACAGGACGGCAGACCTTATGGCTACACCTTC | CASSPQDGRPYGYTF
TRBJ2-7 | TRBD2 | TRBV5-1 | many | TGCGCCAGCAGTCGTGGGACTAGCGCCAGCACCCTCTCCTACGAGCAGTACTTC | CASSRGTSASTLSYEQYF
TRBJ1-1 | NA | TRBV18 | many | TGTGCCAGCTTGGGGGCAGAGAACACTGAAGCTTTCTTT | CASLGAENTEAFF
TRBJ2-1 | NA | TRBV19 | few | TGTGCCAGTAGTATAGAGGGGTTGATCAATGAGCAGTTCTTC | CASSIEGLINEQFF
TRBJ1-6 | NA | TRBV14 | NA | TGTACCAGCAGCCAAGATCATTCATCACCCCTCCACTTT | CTSSQDHSSPLHF
TRBJ2-1 | TRBD2 | TRBV11-2 | few | TGTGCCAGCAGCTTAGATTTACTAGCGGGGGTTGGTGAGCAGTTCTTC | CASSLDLLAGVGEQFF
TRBJ2-5 | TRBD2 | TRBV3-1 | many | TGTGCCAGCAGCCAAGAGCGGGGGTACCAAGAGACCCAGTACTTC | CASSQERGYQETQYF
TRBJ2-5 | TRBD1 | TRBV7-9 | many | TGTGCCAGCAGCCGGGGACAGCACCAAGAGACCCAGTACTTC | CASSRGQHQETQYF
TRBJ1-2 | NA | TRBV4-1 | NA | TGCGCCAGCAGCCAAGAAGCGCGGGGCGTCGGAGTTTATGGCTACACCTTC | CASSQEARGVGVYGYTF
TRBJ1-2 | NA | TRBV4-1 | few | TGCGCCAGCAGCCAAGAGAACCATGGCTACACCTTC | CASSQENHGYTF
TRBJ2-2 | NA | TRBV20-1 | NA | TGCAGTGCAAAGGCTGAAACAGGGTGGATCACCGGGGAGCTGTTTTTT | CSAKAETGWITGELFF
TRBJ2-5 | NA | TRBV7-9 | few | TGTGCCAGCAGCTTAGTACTGACCCCTGGGGAGACCCAGTACTTC | CASSLVLTPGETQYF